This paragraph covers one T cell receptor beta chain sequence. Its antigen is currently unknown. This sample is drawn from a study of cytomegalovirus exposure and HLA in healthy donors. The overall study: Clustering assigned 70% to 85% of the approximately 400 genotyped donors to the Caucasian-associated ancestry cluster. Study-level results: TCR association rates varied by HLA locus in a later analysis, with DRB1 highest and HLA-C lowest. More than 15,000 TCR beta sequences were associated with HLA alleles at 0.05 false discovery rate in a later analysis.

The PCR was carried out with 60 Vbeta primers and 13 Jbeta primers. Sequenced by immunoSEQ multiplex PCR; TCRdb stores in-frame clones only, minus some. The sample consists of 120,000 to 150,000 clones, around three quarters of them appearing once. This clonotype was sampled from a woman between 35 and 50 years old in good health and CMV-seropositive. The source material was PBMCs.

CDR3 coding DNA: TGTGCCAGCAAGACCGGGACAGGGGGGAGATATAGCAATCAGCCCCAGCATTTT. This encodes CASKTGTGGRYSNQPQHF. V usage is TRBV2 and J usage is TRBJ1-5, with 11 positions matching TRBD1. The CDR3 is 18 residues long. The J segment lost 0 bases and the V segment lost 7 bases, leaving 11 bases of the junction unmatched. Germline V lookup: CDR1 SNHLY, CDR2 FYNNEI.